This TCR beta chain is from a study of blood T cell repertoires in COVID-19. Overall study context: Samples representing acute and convalescent COVID-19 were sourced from the United States, Italy and Spain. The cDNA or gDNA used as material had been derived from T cells, B-cell-depleted T cells, or PBMCs.

How the authors handled the data: Reference gene primers were amplified, and this amplification served to estimate nucleated cell counts. The repertoire was sequenced with immunoSEQ multiplex PCR; TCRdb's copy has only in-frame clones and lacks some. That table is the source of V, J and clone size, and D and trimming were worked out from the DNA. The table shows around 60,000 clones, with 72% occurring only once. Seattle participants joined during active infection and were tracked over time. The sequence was obtained from a woman in her seventies with COVID-19, enrolled during active disease. The sequencing input was peripheral blood.

The CDR3 protein is CATISDRGSYNEQFF. DNA for the CDR3: TGTGCCACCATCTCGGATCGAGGGTCCTACAATGAGCAGTTCTTC. The chain carries TRBV19 and TRBJ2-1, with D possibly matching TRBD2 (5 bases). The CDR3 is 15 residues long. The ends were cut back, 10 bases at V and 1 base at J, with 17 bases in the middle. Germline-derived CDR1 and CDR2 are LNHDA and SQIVND (reference sequence).